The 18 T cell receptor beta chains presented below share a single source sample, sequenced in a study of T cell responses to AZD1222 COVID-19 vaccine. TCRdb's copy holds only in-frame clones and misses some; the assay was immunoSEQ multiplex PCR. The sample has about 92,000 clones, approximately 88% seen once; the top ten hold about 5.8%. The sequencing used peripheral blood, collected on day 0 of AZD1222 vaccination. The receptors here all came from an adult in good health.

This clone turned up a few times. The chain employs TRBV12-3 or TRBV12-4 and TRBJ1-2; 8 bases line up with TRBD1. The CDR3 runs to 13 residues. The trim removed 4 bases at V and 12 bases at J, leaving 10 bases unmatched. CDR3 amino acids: CASSSGTGRYHTF. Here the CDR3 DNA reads TGTGCCAGCAGTTCCGGGACAGGCCGGTATCACACCTTC.

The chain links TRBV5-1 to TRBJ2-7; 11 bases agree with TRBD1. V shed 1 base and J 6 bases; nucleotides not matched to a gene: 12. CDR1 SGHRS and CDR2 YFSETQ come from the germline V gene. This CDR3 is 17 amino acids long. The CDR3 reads CASSLNPGGQGASEQYF. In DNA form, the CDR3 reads TGCGCCAGCAGCTTGAATCCAGGAGGACAGGGGGCAAGCGAGCAGTACTTC.

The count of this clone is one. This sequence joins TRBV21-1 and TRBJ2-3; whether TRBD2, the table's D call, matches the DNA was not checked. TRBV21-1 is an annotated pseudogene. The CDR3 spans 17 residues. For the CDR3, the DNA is TGTGCCAGCAGCAAAGCGCTACTAGCGGGAATGGGGGGTACGCAGTATTTT. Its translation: CASSKALLAGMGGTQYF.

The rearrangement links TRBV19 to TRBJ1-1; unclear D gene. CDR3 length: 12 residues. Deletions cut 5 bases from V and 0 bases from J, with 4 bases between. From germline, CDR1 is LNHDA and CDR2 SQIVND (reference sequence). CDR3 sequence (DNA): TGTGCCAGTAGTTTTGTGAACACTGAAGCTTTCTTT. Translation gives CASSFVNTEAFF.

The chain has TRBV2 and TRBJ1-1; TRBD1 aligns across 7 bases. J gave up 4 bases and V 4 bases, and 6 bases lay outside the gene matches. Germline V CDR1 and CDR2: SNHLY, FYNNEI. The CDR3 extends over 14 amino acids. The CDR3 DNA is TGTGCCAGCAGTGGTGTAGGGGGCAGCACTGAAGCTTTCTTT. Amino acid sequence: CASSGVGGSTEAFF.

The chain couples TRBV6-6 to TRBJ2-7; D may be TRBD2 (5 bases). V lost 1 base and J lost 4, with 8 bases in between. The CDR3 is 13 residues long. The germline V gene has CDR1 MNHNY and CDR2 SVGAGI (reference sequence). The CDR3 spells CASSYWTGYEQYF. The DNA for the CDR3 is TGTGCCAGCAGTTACTGGACTGGGTACGAGCAGTACTTC.

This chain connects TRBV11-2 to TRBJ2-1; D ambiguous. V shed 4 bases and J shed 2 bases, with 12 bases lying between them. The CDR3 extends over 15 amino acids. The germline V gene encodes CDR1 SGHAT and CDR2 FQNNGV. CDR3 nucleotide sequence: TGTGCCAGCAGCTCCTACAGCTATACCTACAATGAGCAGTTCTTC. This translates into CASSSYSYTYNEQFF.

The CDR3 protein is CASSLGVATYEQYF. The CDR3 nucleotides are TGTGCCAGCAGCTTAGGGGTAGCCACCTACGAGCAGTACTTC. The chain combines TRBV11-1 with TRBJ2-7, with unresolved D. Germline CDR1 SGHAT, CDR2 FQDESV (reference sequence). This CDR3 comprises 14 residues. With 1 base removed from V and 2 bases from J, the gap between germline ends came to 9 bases.

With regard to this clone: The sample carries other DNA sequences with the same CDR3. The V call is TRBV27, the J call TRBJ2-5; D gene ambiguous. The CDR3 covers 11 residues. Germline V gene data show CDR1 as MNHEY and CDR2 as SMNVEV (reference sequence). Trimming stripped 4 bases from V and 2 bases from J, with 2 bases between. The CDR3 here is CASSSQETQYF. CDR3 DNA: TGTGCCAGCAGTTCTCAAGAGACCCAGTACTTC.

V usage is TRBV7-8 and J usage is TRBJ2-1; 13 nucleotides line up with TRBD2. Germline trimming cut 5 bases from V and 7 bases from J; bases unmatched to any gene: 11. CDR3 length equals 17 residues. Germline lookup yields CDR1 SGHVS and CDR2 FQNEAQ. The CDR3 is CASSQFPGLAGVNEQFF. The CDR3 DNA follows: TGTGCCAGCAGCCAATTCCCCGGACTAGCGGGAGTGAATGAGCAGTTCTTC.

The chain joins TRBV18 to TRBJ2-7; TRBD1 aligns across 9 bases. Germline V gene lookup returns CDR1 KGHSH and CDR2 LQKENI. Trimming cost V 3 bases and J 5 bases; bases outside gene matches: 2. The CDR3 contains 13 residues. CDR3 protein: CASSPGTGNEQYF. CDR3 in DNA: TGTGCCAGCTCACCGGGGACAGGGAACGAGCAGTACTTC.

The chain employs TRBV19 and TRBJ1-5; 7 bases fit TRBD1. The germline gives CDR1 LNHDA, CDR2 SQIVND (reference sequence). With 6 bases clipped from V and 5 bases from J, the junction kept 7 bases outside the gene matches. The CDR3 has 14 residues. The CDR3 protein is CASRRKGADQPQHF. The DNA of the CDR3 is TGTGCCAGTAGGAGGAAGGGGGCCGATCAGCCCCAGCATTTT. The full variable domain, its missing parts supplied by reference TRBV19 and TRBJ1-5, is DGGITQSPKYLFRKEGQNVTLSCEQNLNHDAMYWYRQDPGQGLRLIYYSQIVNDFQKGDIAEGYSVSREKKESFPLTVTSAQKNPTAFYLCASRRKGADQPQHFGDGTRLSIL.

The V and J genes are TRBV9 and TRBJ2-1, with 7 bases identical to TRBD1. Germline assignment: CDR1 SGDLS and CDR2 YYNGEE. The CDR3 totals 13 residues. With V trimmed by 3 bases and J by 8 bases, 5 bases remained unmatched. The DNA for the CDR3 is TGTGCCAGCAGCGGACAGGGCTGGGATGAGCAGTTCTTC. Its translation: CASSGQGWDEQFF. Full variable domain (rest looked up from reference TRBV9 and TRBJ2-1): DSGVTQTPKHLITATGQRVTLRCSPRSGDLSVYWYQQSLDQGLQFLIQYYNGEERAKGNILERFSAQQFPDLHSELNLSSLELGDSALYFCASSGQGWDEQFFGPGTRLTVL.

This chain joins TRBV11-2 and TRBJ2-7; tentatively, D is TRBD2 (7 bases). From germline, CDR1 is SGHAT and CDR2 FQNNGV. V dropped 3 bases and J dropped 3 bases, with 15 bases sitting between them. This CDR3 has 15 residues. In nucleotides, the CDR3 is TGTGCCAGCAGCTTGGAGCGGGGAGGGGGCTACGAGCAGTACTTC. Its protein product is CASSLERGGGYEQYF.

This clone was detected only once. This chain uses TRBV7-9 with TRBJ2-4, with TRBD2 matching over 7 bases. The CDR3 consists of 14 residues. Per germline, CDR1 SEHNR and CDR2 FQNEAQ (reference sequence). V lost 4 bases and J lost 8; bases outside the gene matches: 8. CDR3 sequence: CASSSTRGGDIQYF. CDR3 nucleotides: TGTGCCAGCAGCTCCACCCGTGGGGGGGACATTCAGTACTTC.

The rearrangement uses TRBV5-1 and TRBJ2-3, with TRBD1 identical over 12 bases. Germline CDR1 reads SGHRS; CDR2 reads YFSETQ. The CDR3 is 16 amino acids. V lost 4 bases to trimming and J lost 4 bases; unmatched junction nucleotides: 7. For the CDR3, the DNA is TGCGCCAGCAGCCGGGGACAGGGGGCGCTTTCAGATACGCAGTATTTT. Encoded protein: CASSRGQGALSDTQYF.

The CDR3: CASSFTDSAEAFF. The CDR3 nucleotides read TGTGCCAGCAGCTTTACGGATAGCGCTGAAGCTTTCTTT. The V and J genes are TRBV11-2 and TRBJ1-1; D remains unclear. CDR1 is SGHAT, CDR2 FQNNGV, per germline. CDR3 length: 13 residues. V gave up 3 bases and J gave up 6 bases, with 11 bases separating them.

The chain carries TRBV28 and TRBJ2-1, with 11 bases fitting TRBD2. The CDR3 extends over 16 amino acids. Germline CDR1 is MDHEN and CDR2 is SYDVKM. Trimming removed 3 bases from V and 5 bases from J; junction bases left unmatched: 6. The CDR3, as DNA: TGTGCCAGCAGTTTTCCCCTAGCGGGAGGAAACAATGAGCAGTTCTTC. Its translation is CASSFPLAGGNNEQFF.